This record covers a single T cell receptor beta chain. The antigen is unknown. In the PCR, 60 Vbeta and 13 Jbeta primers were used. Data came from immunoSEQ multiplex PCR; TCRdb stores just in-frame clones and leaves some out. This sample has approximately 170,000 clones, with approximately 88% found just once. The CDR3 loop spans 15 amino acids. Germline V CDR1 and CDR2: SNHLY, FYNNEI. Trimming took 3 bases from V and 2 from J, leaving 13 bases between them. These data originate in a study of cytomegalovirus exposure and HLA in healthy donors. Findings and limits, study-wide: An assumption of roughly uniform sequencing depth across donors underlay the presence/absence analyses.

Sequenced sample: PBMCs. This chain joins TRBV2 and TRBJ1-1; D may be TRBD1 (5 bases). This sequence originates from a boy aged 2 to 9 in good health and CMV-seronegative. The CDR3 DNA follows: TGTGCCAGCAGTGAGTCTTTGCAGGGTAACACTGAAGCTTTCTTT. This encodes CASSESLQGNTEAFF. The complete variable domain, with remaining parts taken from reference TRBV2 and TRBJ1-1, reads EPEVTQTPSHQVTQMGQEVILRCVPISNHLYFYWYRQILGQKVEFLVSFYNNEISEKSEIFDDQFSVERPDGSNFTLKIRSTKLEDSAMYFCASSESLQGNTEAFFGQGTRLTVV.